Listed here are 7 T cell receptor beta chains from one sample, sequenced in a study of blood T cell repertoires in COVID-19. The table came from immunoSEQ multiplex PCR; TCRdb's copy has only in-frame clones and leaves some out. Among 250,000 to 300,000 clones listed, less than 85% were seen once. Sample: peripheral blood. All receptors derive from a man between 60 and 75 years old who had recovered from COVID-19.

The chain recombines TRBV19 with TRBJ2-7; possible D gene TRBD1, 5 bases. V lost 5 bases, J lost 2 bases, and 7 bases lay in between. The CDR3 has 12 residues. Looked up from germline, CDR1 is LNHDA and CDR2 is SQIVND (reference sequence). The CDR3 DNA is TGTGCCAGTAGTCCGACAGCCTACGAGCAGTACTTC. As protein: CASSPTAYEQYF.

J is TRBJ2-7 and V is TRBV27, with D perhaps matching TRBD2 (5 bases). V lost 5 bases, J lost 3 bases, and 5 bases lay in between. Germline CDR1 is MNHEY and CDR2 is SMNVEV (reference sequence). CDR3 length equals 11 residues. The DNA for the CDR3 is TGTGCCAGCAGTGCGGGCTACGAGCAGTACTTC. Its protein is CASSAGYEQYF.

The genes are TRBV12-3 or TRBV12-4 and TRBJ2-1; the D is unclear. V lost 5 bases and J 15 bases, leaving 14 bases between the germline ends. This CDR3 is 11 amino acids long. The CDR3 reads CASSADSARFF. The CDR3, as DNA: TGTGCCAGCAGTGCCGATTCCGCGCGGTTCTTC.

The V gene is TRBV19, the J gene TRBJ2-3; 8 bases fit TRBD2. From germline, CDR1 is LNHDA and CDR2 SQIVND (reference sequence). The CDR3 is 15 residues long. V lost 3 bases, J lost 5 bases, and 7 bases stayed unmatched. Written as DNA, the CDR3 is TGTGCCAGTAGTATGGACGGGAGGGCCTTAGATACGCAGTATTTT. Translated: CASSMDGRALDTQYF.

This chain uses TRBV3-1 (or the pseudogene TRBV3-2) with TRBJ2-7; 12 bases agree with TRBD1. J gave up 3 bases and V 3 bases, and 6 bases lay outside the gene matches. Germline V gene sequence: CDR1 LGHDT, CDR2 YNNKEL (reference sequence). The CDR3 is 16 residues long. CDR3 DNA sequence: TGTGCCAGCAGCCACCCGGGACAGGGGGCTTTCTACGAGCAGTACTTC. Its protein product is CASSHPGQGAFYEQYF.

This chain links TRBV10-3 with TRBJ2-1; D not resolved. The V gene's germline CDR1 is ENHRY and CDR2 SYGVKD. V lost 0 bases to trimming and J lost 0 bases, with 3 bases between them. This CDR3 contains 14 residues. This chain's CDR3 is CAISESGSYNEQFF. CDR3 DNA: TGTGCCATCAGTGAGTCCGGCTCCTACAATGAGCAGTTCTTC.

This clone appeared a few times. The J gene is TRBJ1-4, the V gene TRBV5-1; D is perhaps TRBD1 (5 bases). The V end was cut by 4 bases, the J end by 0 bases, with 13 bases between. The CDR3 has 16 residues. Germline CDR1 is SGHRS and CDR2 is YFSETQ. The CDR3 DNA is TGCGCCAGCAGCCTACGGGGGAGTACAACTAATGAAAAACTGTTTTTT. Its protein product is CASSLRGSTTNEKLFF.